The 15 T cell receptor beta chains below all came from one sample that was sequenced in a study of blood T cells in healthy people across ages. Together with a sample-barcoded 5' primer, a J-beta primer mix was included in a second PCR lasting about 6 to 12 cycles. Using its own MiXCR run on the 5' RACE reads, TCRdb lists one record per CDR3 protein. The sample has 1,500,000 or so distinct CDR3 sequences; less than 45% are singletons. Sequenced sample: blood. The receptors were gathered from a woman aged 18-35 years in good health.

The V gene is TRBV3-1, the J gene TRBJ2-5, with unresolved D. The CDR3 runs to 14 residues. Trimming shortened V by 3 bases and J by 5 bases, and 13 bases separated the two germline ends. Germline lookup yields CDR1 LGHDT and CDR2 YNNKEL (reference sequence). CDR3 loop: CASSHYWGTETQYF. CDR3 nucleotide sequence: TGTGCCAGCAGCCACTATTGGGGTACGGAGACCCAGTACTTC.

The table lists this clonotype with a few counts. This chain uses TRBV7-8 with TRBJ1-2; the D gene is possibly TRBD1 (6 bases). Between the trimmed V and J ends, which lost 1 base and 8 bases, there was a span of 14 bases. This CDR3 contains 14 residues. Looked up from germline, CDR1 is SGHVS and CDR2 is FQNEAQ. The CDR3 DNA reads as TGTGCCAGCAGCTTAGGTGACAGGATGTACGGCTACACCTTC. This codes for CASSLGDRMYGYTF.

V and J are TRBV7-8 and TRBJ2-7; D ambiguous. The germline V gene has CDR1 SGHVS and CDR2 FQNEAQ. Trimming took off 8 bases at V and 0 bases at J, with 11 bases between the two ends. CDR3 length: 13 amino acids. CDR3: CASYMDDSYEQYF. CDR3 DNA: TGTGCCAGCTACATGGACGACTCCTACGAGCAGTACTTC.

This clonotype appeared a few times. The chain links TRBV11-2 to TRBJ2-3; 9 nucleotides match TRBD2. The CDR3 spans 17 residues. The J segment lost 1 base and the V segment lost 6 bases, leaving 11 bases of the junction unmatched. CDR1 is SGHAT and CDR2 is FQNNGV in the germline V gene. The CDR3 sequence is CASSRSLSGSGTDTQYF. In nucleotides, the CDR3 is TGTGCCAGCAGTCGGTCCCTTAGCGGGAGTGGCACAGATACGCAGTATTTT.

The chain is built from TRBV6-5 and TRBJ2-2, with D unresolved. With 2 bases removed from V and 1 base from J, the gap between germline ends came to 11 bases. Germline V lookup: CDR1 MNHEY, CDR2 SVGAGI. The CDR3 length is 16 residues. CDR3 in DNA: TGTGCCAGCAGTTACGAGGTTGACCAGAACACCGGGGAGCTGTTTTTT. Residues: CASSYEVDQNTGELFF.

This clonotype was seen a handful of times. The gene calls are TRBV20-1 and TRBJ1-1, with 9 bases aligning to TRBD1. Germline CDR1 is DFQATT and CDR2 is SNEGSKA (reference sequence). The CDR3 has 16 amino acids. V lost 6 bases to trimming and J lost 0 bases; unmatched junction nucleotides: 11. This CDR3 reads CSADGTGKGMNTEAFF. The CDR3 DNA sequence: TGCAGTGCCGACGGGACAGGGAAGGGCATGAACACTGAAGCTTTCTTT.

This clonotype showed up just a few times. The rearrangement uses TRBV7-2 and TRBJ2-1, with D possibly matching TRBD1 (5 bases). Trimming pared 0 bases from V and 9 bases from J, leaving 12 bases between. The CDR3 is made up of 14 amino acids. Per the germline V gene, CDR1 is SGHTA and CDR2 is FQGNSA. CDR3: CASSLALPRAEQFF. The CDR3 nucleotides read TGTGCCAGCAGCTTAGCACTCCCCAGGGCTGAGCAGTTCTTC.

This chain connects TRBV6-1 to TRBJ1-5; D might be TRBD1 (5 bases). The CDR3 totals 17 residues. The germline V gene has CDR1 MNHNS and CDR2 SASEGT. V lost 4 bases and J lost 1, with 17 bases in between. The CDR3 nucleotides are TGTGCCAGCAGTGCCATCGGGACTCACTGGAGCAATCAGCCCCAGCATTTT. Its translation: CASSAIGTHWSNQPQHF.

V is TRBV12-3 or TRBV12-4 and J is TRBJ2-1, with a weak D call TRBD1 (6 bases). The J call may be incorrect, as the DNA end agrees better with TRBJ2-7. The CDR3 consists of 13 residues. The CDR3 is CASSDRLTGEQYF. The CDR3 nucleotides are TGTGCCAGCAGCGACAGGTTAACAGGCGAGCAGTACTTC.

The chain links TRBV11-2 to TRBJ2-1; 12 bases match TRBD1. CDR1 and CDR2 from the germline V gene are SGHAT and FQNNGV. The ends lost 1 base at V and 4 bases at J; junction bases unmatched: 5. CDR3 length: 17 residues. DNA for the CDR3: TGTGCCAGCAGCTTAGGCTCGGGACAGGGGGCTTACAATGAGCAGTTCTTC. Protein: CASSLGSGQGAYNEQFF.

This clonotype was seen more than once but under ten times. The chain links TRBV20-1 to TRBJ2-6; D not certain. Between the trimmed V and J ends, which lost 1 base and 4 bases, there was a span of 8 bases. The CDR3 extends over 14 amino acids. Germline V CDR1 and CDR2: DFQATT, SNEGSKA (reference sequence). This chain's CDR3 is CSARGPAGANVLTF. The CDR3 nucleotides read TGCAGTGCTAGAGGACCGGCAGGGGCCAACGTCCTGACTTTC.

This clonotype was counted a few times. The V and J genes are TRBV28 and TRBJ2-1; 7 bases map to TRBD2. V was clipped by 6 bases and J by 6 bases; unmatched bases: 11. The CDR3 consists of 15 residues. Per germline, CDR1 MDHEN and CDR2 SYDVKM. The CDR3 spells CASRKGGSISNEQFF. The CDR3 DNA reads TGTGCCAGCAGGAAAGGCGGGAGCATTTCCAATGAGCAGTTCTTC.

This clonotype has more than one count but fewer than ten. V gene TRBV4-1 combines with J gene TRBJ2-3; possible D gene TRBD1, 6 bases. Germline CDR1 reads MGHRA; CDR2 reads YSYEKL. The V end lost 1 base, the J end lost 4 bases, and 9 bases lay between the germline ends. CDR3 length: 14 amino acids. The CDR3 reads CASSQGAGADTQYF. DNA for the CDR3: TGCGCCAGCAGCCAAGGCGCAGGGGCAGATACGCAGTATTTT.

The chain couples TRBV21-1 to TRBJ2-7; the table gives TRBD1 as D, unverified against the DNA. TRBV21-1 is designated a pseudogene. There are 16 residues in the CDR3. CDR3 sequence (DNA): TGTGCCAGCAGCAACCACGGGGACAACACAGGTTACGAGCAGTACTTC. It encodes CASSNHGDNTGYEQYF.

The rearrangement links TRBV5-1 to TRBJ2-7, with a tentative D call TRBD1 (5 bases). V lost 4 bases to trimming and J lost 3 bases, with 14 bases between them. The length of the CDR3 is 14 residues. From germline, CDR1 is SGHRS and CDR2 YFSETQ. The CDR3 DNA follows: TGCGCCAGCAGCCGCCAGGGATCCCACTACGAGCAGTACTTC. Translated: CASSRQGSHYEQYF. Full variable domain (remainder filled in from reference TRBV5-1 and TRBJ2-7): KAGVTQTPRYLIKTRGQQVTLSCSPISGHRSVSWYQQTPGQGLQFLFEYFSETQRNKGNFPGRFSGRQFSNSRSEMNVSTLELGDSALYLCASSRQGSHYEQYFGPGTRLTVT.